The 15 T cell receptor beta chains reported below all come from one sample, sequenced in a study of cytomegalovirus exposure and HLA in healthy donors. PCR used 60 Vbeta primers and 13 Jbeta primers. Assay used: immunoSEQ multiplex PCR; TCRdb lists only in-frame clones, some missing. The table includes about 110,000 clones, about four fifths detected once. Source material: PBMCs. The receptors derive from a man between 25 and 39 years old in good health and CMV-seropositive.

The genes are TRBV5-1 and TRBJ1-1; D is ambiguous. Looked up from germline, CDR1 is SGHRS and CDR2 is YFSETQ. This CDR3 spans 15 amino acids. Trimming removed 0 bases at V and 1 base at J, with 10 bases between. CDR3 in amino acids: CASSLDYHGNTEAFF. CDR3 DNA: TGCGCCAGCAGCTTGGATTATCACGGGAACACTGAAGCTTTCTTT.

V gene TRBV19 combines with J gene TRBJ1-2, with D unresolved. With 3 bases removed from V and 4 bases from J, the gap between germline ends came to 6 bases. The CDR3 sequence is 12 residues long. Germline loops: CDR1 LNHDA, CDR2 SQIVND (reference sequence). The CDR3 sequence: CASSISRYGYTF. CDR3 DNA sequence: TGTGCCAGTAGTATCTCCCGCTATGGCTACACCTTC.

The chain couples TRBV30 to TRBJ1-1, with TRBD1 identical over 9 bases. The germline CDR1 and CDR2 sequences are GTSNPN and SVGIG (reference sequence). Trimming removed 3 bases from V and 6 bases from J; junction bases left unmatched: 8. The CDR3 length is 14 residues. The CDR3: CAWRPGQGGPEAFF. CDR3 coding DNA: TGTGCCTGGAGGCCGGGACAGGGCGGGCCTGAAGCTTTCTTT.

This chain connects TRBV7-9 to TRBJ2-5; 7 bases are shared with TRBD2. The tail of the sequence fits TRBJ2-7 better, so the J call may be wrong. There are 14 residues in the CDR3. The V gene's germline CDR1 is SEHNR and CDR2 FQNEAQ (reference sequence). The CDR3 nucleotides read TGTGCCAGCTCTGGGGGAGGGGAATCTTACGAGCAGTACTTC. It translates to CASSGGGESYEQYF.

This rearrangement joins TRBV28 to TRBJ1-2; 10 nucleotides agree with TRBD1. CDR3 length equals 16 residues. With V trimmed by 8 bases and J by 4 bases, 13 bases remained unmatched. Germline CDR1 is MDHEN and CDR2 is SYDVKM. In DNA form, the CDR3 reads TGTGCCAGCCACCTAGGGACAGGGGCCGGGGGCTATGGCTACACCTTC. Translation gives CASHLGTGAGGYGYTF.

The chain employs TRBV7-8 and TRBJ2-1, with D possibly TRBD2 on 6 matching bases. The CDR3 contains 18 residues. The germline V and J ends were trimmed by 2 bases and 6 bases, with 23 bases remaining between them. The germline V gene encodes CDR1 SGHVS and CDR2 FQNEAQ. CDR3 amino acids: CASSLRRTTNNPGNEQFF. CDR3 nucleotides: TGTGCCAGCAGCTTAAGGCGGACTACCAACAACCCGGGCAATGAGCAGTTCTTC.

This clone was seen a handful of times. This CDR3 is CASSLDWSKTQYF. In DNA, the CDR3 is TGTGCCAGCAGCTTGGACTGGTCCAAGACCCAGTACTTC. The rearrangement links TRBV7-2 to TRBJ2-5; possibly TRBD2 for D (5 bases). Germline V lookup: CDR1 SGHTA, CDR2 FQGNSA. This CDR3 has 13 residues. The V gene lost 3 bases and the J gene lost 6 bases, with 11 bases spanning the gap.

This chain links TRBV9 with TRBJ2-1; D is perhaps TRBD1 (5 bases). The CDR3 runs to 12 residues. Germline V gene lookup returns CDR1 SGDLS and CDR2 YYNGEE. Trimming stripped 0 bases from V and 8 bases from J, with 6 bases between. The CDR3 loop reads CASSVGGDEQFF. The CDR3 region has the DNA TGTGCCAGCAGCGTAGGGGGCGATGAGCAGTTCTTC.

The count of this clone is one. The rearrangement uses TRBV2 and TRBJ1-2; D not resolved. The V gene's germline CDR1 is SNHLY and CDR2 FYNNEI. V gave up 7 bases and J gave up 7 bases, with 10 bases separating them. This CDR3 has 11 amino acids. As DNA, the CDR3 is TGTGCCAGCAAGAGGGAGTCTGGCTACACCTTC. It encodes CASKRESGYTF.

The genes are TRBV9 and TRBJ1-1, with D perhaps matching TRBD1 (6 bases). Germline CDR1 SGDLS, CDR2 YYNGEE. The CDR3 runs 16 residues. The ends were cut back, 0 bases at V and 0 bases at J, with 12 bases in the middle. The CDR3 DNA reads as TGTGCCAGCAGCGTAGGTGGGGGACAACTGAACACTGAAGCTTTCTTT. This translates into CASSVGGGQLNTEAFF.

This chain joins TRBV5-6 and TRBJ2-3, with D hard to call. The CDR3 contains 13 residues. CDR1 is SGHDT, CDR2 YYEEEE, per germline. V lost 2 bases and J lost 4, with 8 bases in between. The CDR3 DNA reads as TGTGCCAGCAGCTTTTCGAGTTCAGATACGCAGTATTTT. It specifies CASSFSSSDTQYF.

The rearrangement uses TRBV7-2 and TRBJ1-3; D not resolved. Trimming removed 0 bases from V and 0 bases from J, with 15 bases in between. Germline lookup yields CDR1 SGHTA and CDR2 FQGNSA. This CDR3 is 18 amino acids long. CDR3 DNA: TGTGCCAGCAGCTTAGCGCCAATTCAACAGCTCTCTGGAAACACCATATATTTT. It yields the protein CASSLAPIQQLSGNTIYF.

The gene calls are TRBV6-5 and TRBJ1-1; unclear D gene. The CDR3 has 13 residues. Per the germline V gene, CDR1 is MNHEY and CDR2 is SVGAGI. Trimming took 4 bases from V and 7 from J, leaving 13 bases between them. CDR3: CASSSTAASEAFF. The CDR3 bases are TGTGCCAGCAGTTCCACAGCAGCCAGTGAAGCTTTCTTT.

The chain joins TRBV15 to TRBJ1-2; D unresolved. V was pared by 0 bases and J by 3 bases, with 14 bases between. CDR3 length equals 16 residues. Germline-derived CDR1 and CDR2 are LNHNV and YYDKDF (reference sequence). The DNA of the CDR3 is TGTGCCACCAGCAGAGATCTGGGCCCAAAGGACTATGGCTACACCTTC. This codes for CATSRDLGPKDYGYTF.

The chain uses TRBV30 and TRBJ1-5; D remains unclear. Per germline, CDR1 GTSNPN and CDR2 SVGIG (reference sequence). The CDR3 loop spans 12 amino acids. Trimming shortened V by 2 bases and J by 3 bases, and 5 bases separated the two germline ends. The CDR3 DNA is TGTGCCTGGAGTCTTATCAATCAGCCCCAGCATTTT. Its translation: CAWSLINQPQHF.